This is a list of T cell receptor beta chains from one sample in a study of regulatory T cells in long-lasting Graves disease. TCRdb fed the multiplex PCR reads into MiXCR, producing one record per CDR3 protein. The sample holds 420,000 or so distinct CDR3 sequences; about 15% are singletons and the top ten take 23%. These data also featured in a second study, about T cells in Graves' hyperthyroidism and ophthalmopathy.

Material: peripheral blood mononuclear cells (PBMCs), obtained at new diagnosis, from a patient treated with antithyroid drugs. All receptors derive from a woman aged 18-29 years with Graves disease. The CDR3 runs from the conserved cysteine through the conserved F or W. The D gene is left open where the match is weak. Some rows have no size entry. The others give once, few or many, or a class for an expanded clone.

size | length | J | D | V | DNA | CDR3
- | 20 | TRBJ2-1 | TRBD2 | TRBV14 | TGTGCCAGCAGCCAAGTGATTTTGACTAGCGGGAGATTCGGCTACAATGAGCAGTTCTTC | CASSQVILTSGRFGYNEQFF
few | 11 | TRBJ2-1 | - | TRBV12-3/TRBV12-4 | TGTGCCAGCAGTCTCCTTACTGAGCAGTTCTTC | CASSLLTEQFF
few | 14 | TRBJ2-7 | TRBD1 | TRBV6-2/TRBV6-3 | TGTGCCAGCAGAAAACCGGGACAGGGGTGGGTGCAGTACTTC | CASRKPGQGWVQYF
- | 13 | TRBJ2-7 | - | TRBV14 | TGTGCCAGCAGCCCTAGAGGGGTCTACGAGCAGTACTTC | CASSPRGVYEQYF
few | 12 | TRBJ1-1 | - | TRBV5-1 | TGCGCCAGCAGCTTGGACAGGAACGAAGCTTTCTTT | CASSLDRNEAFF
- | 15 | TRBJ2-5 | TRBD2 | TRBV9 | TGTGCCAGCAGCGTAGACGGGAGGGCCAAAGAGACCCAGTACTTC | CASSVDGRAKETQYF
many | 13 | TRBJ1-2 | - | TRBV29-1 | TGCAGCCTTCGAGTACAGGGTAACTATGGCTACACCTTC | CSLRVQGNYGYTF
- | 15 | TRBJ2-1 | - | TRBV19 | TGTGCCAGTAGTATGGGGGGGGCACCCAACAATGAGCAGTTCTTC | CASSMGGAPNNEQFF
many | 15 | TRBJ2-1 | - | TRBV7-2 | TGTGCCAGCAGCCTTACTAAGGGGGTCTACAATGAGCAGTTCTTC | CASSLTKGVYNEQFF
- | 14 | TRBJ1-1 | TRBD1 | TRBV29-1 | TGCAGCGGACGACAGGGGGTGGGTAACACTGAAGCTTTCTTT | CSGRQGVGNTEAFF
- | 13 | TRBJ2-1 | - | TRBV9 | TGTGCCAGCAGCGTAGGGGGTAACAATGAGCAGTTCTTC | CASSVGGNNEQFF
many | 16 | TRBJ1-2 | TRBD1 | TRBV18 | TGTGCCAGCTCACCTACTAGAGGCAGGGGGAGTGATGGCTACACCTTC | CASSPTRGRGSDGYTF
- | 12 | TRBJ1-4 | - | TRBV6-1 | TGTGCCAGCAGTGAAGTATATGAAAAACTGTTTTTT | CASSEVYEKLFF
many | 16 | TRBJ2-7 | TRBD2 | TRBV7-8 | TGTGCCAGCAGCTCACCCGGAGGGACTAGCTTCTACGAGCAGTACTTC | CASSSPGGTSFYEQYF
many | 11 | TRBJ2-1 | - | TRBV29-1 | TGCAGCGTTGAAGGGGGGAATGAGCAGTTCTTC | CSVEGGNEQFF
many | 19 | TRBJ2-3 | TRBD2 | TRBV7-9 | TGTGCCAGCAGCTTCAGGGGTTTCTTAGCGGGAGGATCAACAGATACGCAGTATTTT | CASSFRGFLAGGSTDTQYF
many | 11 | TRBJ1-1 | - | TRBV5-1 | TGTGCCAGCAGCTTAGCGGGTGAAGCTTTCTTT | CASSLAGEAFF
- | 13 | TRBJ2-7 | TRBD2 | TRBV28 | TGTGCCAGCACAGGGCGGGAGAGTCGGGAGCAGTACTTC | CASTGRESREQYF
many | 13 | TRBJ2-2 | TRBD2 | TRBV12-3/TRBV12-4 | TGTGCCAGCATCCTAGCGGGAACCGGGGAGCTGTTTTTT | CASILAGTGELFF
few | 17 | TRBJ2-1 | - | TRBV12-3/TRBV12-4 | TGTGCCAGCAGTTTAGGGGCCCGGCAGGGGAATTACAATGAGCAGTTCTTC | CASSLGARQGNYNEQFF
few | 17 | TRBJ2-7 | TRBD2 | TRBV4-1 | TGCGCCAGCAGCCTTTCCCCTGCTAGCGGGAGGGCCTACGAGCAGTACTTC | CASSLSPASGRAYEQYF
- | 17 | TRBJ2-2 | - | TRBV18 | TGTGCCAGCTCACCATCTGGCCGTTGGACATACACCGGGGAGCTGTTTTTT | CASSPSGRWTYTGELFF
many | 15 | TRBJ2-1 | - | TRBV6-2/TRBV6-3 | TGTGCCAGCAGTTACTCGAATCCCGCTTACAATGAGCAGTTCTTC | CASSYSNPAYNEQFF
few | 16 | TRBJ2-1 | - | TRBV7-9 | TGTGCCAGCAGCTTGATACTAAGGGCCATCGACAATGAGCAGTTCTTC | CASSLILRAIDNEQFF
many | 14 | TRBJ2-2 | - | TRBV2 | TGTGCCAGCAGTGAAGCGCAGAGAACCGGGGAGCTGTTTTTT | CASSEAQRTGELFF
once | 16 | TRBJ2-5 | TRBD2 | TRBV20-1 | TGCAGTGCTAGGTCCGGGACTAGCGGGGAGGGAGAGACCCAGTACTTC | CSARSGTSGEGETQYF
many | 14 | TRBJ2-7 | - | TRBV11-2 | TGTGCCAGCAGCTTAGGTTGGACTCAAACGGAGCAGTACTTC | CASSLGWTQTEQYF
many | 16 | TRBJ1-5 | TRBD1 | TRBV18 | TGTGCCAGCTCACCACCGGGACAGGCCAGCAATCAGCCCCAGCATTTT | CASSPPGQASNQPQHF
many | 14 | TRBJ2-3 | - | TRBV3-1 | TGTGCCAGCAGCCAACCTAGGGTACGACATACGCAGTATTTT | CASSQPRVRHTQYF
- | 17 | TRBJ2-3 | TRBD2 | TRBV20-1 | TGCAGTGCTAGAGATCTCAGGCCTAGCGGGAGTCCAGATACGCAGTATTTT | CSARDLRPSGSPDTQYF
many | 14 | TRBJ1-4 | TRBD1 | TRBV10-3 | TGTGCCATCAGTGAGTCAGGGACAGGGGAAAAACTGTTTTTT | CAISESGTGEKLFF
many | 15 | TRBJ2-3 | - | TRBV12-3/TRBV12-4 | TGTGCCAGCAGTCCGGGACCGACCAGCACAGATACGCAGTATTTT | CASSPGPTSTDTQYF
few | 15 | TRBJ2-7 | TRBD2 | TRBV5-1 | TGCGCCAGCAGCTTGGAAACCGGGACTATCTACGAGCAGTACTTC | CASSLETGTIYEQYF
- | 15 | TRBJ2-1 | TRBD2 | TRBV6-2/TRBV6-3 | TGTGCCAGCAGTTTGGGACTAGCGGGGACAATTGAGCAGTTCTTC | CASSLGLAGTIEQFF
- | 14 | TRBJ2-7 | TRBD2 | TRBV29-1 | TGCAGCGTTGTCCGTAGCGGGAGCTCCTACGAGCAGTACTTC | CSVVRSGSSYEQYF
many | 13 | TRBJ2-7 | TRBD2 | TRBV29-1 | TGCAGCGTTACTAGCGGGAGGGCGGGGGAGCAGTACTTC | CSVTSGRAGEQYF
few | 15 | TRBJ2-3 | TRBD2 | TRBV29-1 | TGCAGCGTTGCAGGGCTAGCGGGAGTATCAGATACGCAGTATTTT | CSVAGLAGVSDTQYF
- | 15 | TRBJ2-1 | TRBD1 | TRBV24-1 | TGTGCCACCAGTGATGGACAGGGGGTCTACAATGAGCAGTTCTTC | CATSDGQGVYNEQFF
many | 14 | TRBJ2-1 | - | TRBV7-2 | TGTGCCAGCAGCAACAATCTCCTGGGGGGTGAGCAGTTCTTC | CASSNNLLGGEQFF
few | 16 | TRBJ2-7 | - | TRBV2 | TGTGCCAGCAGTGAAGCAACGGCAGTAGGTTTCTACGAGCAGTACTTC | CASSEATAVGFYEQYF
many | 13 | TRBJ1-6 | - | TRBV28 | TGTGCCAGCAGTCTCCAGGCCCATTCACCCCTCCACTTT | CASSLQAHSPLHF
few | 12 | TRBJ1-2 | - | TRBV6-2/TRBV6-3 | TGTGCCAGCAGTTACGGGGATTATGGCTACACCTTC | CASSYGDYGYTF
many | 12 | TRBJ2-1 | - | TRBV27 | TGTGCCACCAGGAGGGTCGGTAATGAGCAGTTCTTC | CATRRVGNEQFF
- | 12 | TRBJ2-7 | - | TRBV27 | TGTGCCAGCAGCTCCAGGGCTCTCGAGCAGTACTTC | CASSSRALEQYF
few | 13 | TRBJ2-1 | - | TRBV9 | TGTGCCAGCAGCGCGCCTTACTACAATGAGCAGTTCTTC | CASSAPYYNEQFF
- | 15 | TRBJ1-1 | TRBD1 | TRBV4-3 | TGCGCCAGCAGCCAGGTGGGACAGCCGAACACTGAAGCTTTCTTT | CASSQVGQPNTEAFF
many | 16 | TRBJ2-1 | TRBD2 | TRBV20-1 | TGCAGTGCTAGAGCCGCTAGCGGGACCGGCTACAATGAGCAGTTCTTC | CSARAASGTGYNEQFF
many | 15 | TRBJ1-1 | - | TRBV11-2 | TGTGCCAGCAGGGACTTGCGTGGGGGGCTCACTGAAGCTTTCTTT | CASRDLRGGLTEAFF